A selection of T cell receptor beta chains follows, all from one sample in a study of blood T cell repertoires in COVID-19. The repertoire was sequenced with immunoSEQ multiplex PCR; TCRdb's copy has only in-frame clones and lacks some. Altogether 250,000 or so clones are present, around 83% being singletons, with the ten largest covering about 1.5%. The sequencing input was peripheral blood. The receptors were sampled from a woman aged 35 to 49 who had recovered from COVID-19. Each CDR3 is given with its conserved first and last residue. A D gene is named only where the DNA matches it firmly. Size is stated for part of the rows, as once, few or many counts, or as a class when the clone is expanded.

v_gene: TRBV5-1; j_gene: TRBJ1-6; d_gene: TRBD1; abundance: .; CDR3nt: TGCGCCAGCAGCTTGAACGGACAGGTTAGGCATTCACCCCTCCACTTT; CDR3aa: CASSLNGQVRHSPLHF
v_gene: TRBV6-1; j_gene: TRBJ2-2; d_gene: TRBD2; abundance: few; CDR3nt: TGTGCCAGCAGTGAAGCAGCGGGGGACACCGGGGAGCTGTTTTTT; CDR3aa: CASSEAAGDTGELFF
v_gene: TRBV28; j_gene: TRBJ1-2; d_gene: .; abundance: .; CDR3nt: TGTGCCAGCAGTTTAGGCCGGGGAAGCGGGTATGGCTACACCTTC; CDR3aa: CASSLGRGSGYGYTF
v_gene: TRBV7-3; j_gene: TRBJ1-1; d_gene: .; abundance: .; CDR3nt: TGTGCCAGCAGCTCCCTTACGGGGGTAGCTTTCTTT; CDR3aa: CASSSLTGVAFF
v_gene: TRBV30; j_gene: TRBJ1-2; d_gene: TRBD1; abundance: .; CDR3nt: TGTGCCTGGTCAGGGGGCGCCTATGGCTACACCTTC; CDR3aa: CAWSGGAYGYTF
v_gene: TRBV11-3; j_gene: TRBJ1-1; d_gene: .; abundance: .; CDR3nt: TGTGCCAGCAGCGACAGGTGGCCCGTCTTT; CDR3aa: CASSDRWPVF
v_gene: TRBV9; j_gene: TRBJ2-2; d_gene: .; abundance: .; CDR3nt: TGTGCCAGCAGCGTAGCCGGCACCGGGGAGCTGTTTTTT; CDR3aa: CASSVAGTGELFF
v_gene: TRBV4-1; j_gene: TRBJ2-3; d_gene: TRBD1; abundance: .; CDR3nt: TGCGCCAGCAGCCAAGAAGAGGAGGTTCAGGGGGTACGAACAGATACGCAGTATTTT; CDR3aa: CASSQEEEVQGVRTDTQYF
v_gene: TRBV5-1; j_gene: TRBJ1-6; d_gene: .; abundance: .; CDR3nt: TGCGCCAGCAGTACAGACAGGAGCTCCTATAATTCACCCCTCCACTTT; CDR3aa: CASSTDRSSYNSPLHF
v_gene: TRBV4-1; j_gene: TRBJ2-3; d_gene: .; abundance: .; CDR3nt: TGCGCCAGCAGCCAGTTGGGGCTCCGCACAGATACGCAGTATTTT; CDR3aa: CASSQLGLRTDTQYF
v_gene: TRBV4-1; j_gene: TRBJ1-6; d_gene: TRBD1; abundance: few; CDR3nt: TGCGCCAGCAGCCAAGTGGGGACAGATAATTCACCCCTCCACTTT; CDR3aa: CASSQVGTDNSPLHF
v_gene: TRBV5-1; j_gene: TRBJ2-7; d_gene: .; abundance: .; CDR3nt: TGCGCCAGCAGCTTGGAACCATCGGGCGAGCAGTACTTC; CDR3aa: CASSLEPSGEQYF
v_gene: TRBV25-1; j_gene: TRBJ2-5; d_gene: .; abundance: .; CDR3nt: TGTGCCAGCAGTGAGCGACAGCCCATCCAAGAGACCCAGTACTTC; CDR3aa: CASSERQPIQETQYF
v_gene: TRBV15; j_gene: TRBJ2-1; d_gene: TRBD1; abundance: .; CDR3nt: TGTGCCACCACCCTATCGTGGGGGACAGCGGCGCAGTACAATGAGCAGTTCTTC; CDR3aa: CATTLSWGTAAQYNEQFF
v_gene: TRBV3-1/TRBV3-2; j_gene: TRBJ2-3; d_gene: .; abundance: .; CDR3nt: TGTGCCAGCAGCCAAGTTGGAGGGGCAGGCACAGATACGCAGTATTTT; CDR3aa: CASSQVGGAGTDTQYF
v_gene: TRBV30; j_gene: TRBJ2-3; d_gene: .; abundance: .; CDR3nt: TGTGCCTGGAGTGTACGAGTGACAAGCACAGATACGCAGTATTTT; CDR3aa: CAWSVRVTSTDTQYF
v_gene: TRBV12-5; j_gene: TRBJ2-1; d_gene: .; abundance: .; CDR3nt: TGTGCTAGTGGTTTGACCGGGGGCTCCTACAATGAGCAGTTCTTC; CDR3aa: CASGLTGGSYNEQFF
v_gene: TRBV30; j_gene: TRBJ1-6; d_gene: .; abundance: .; CDR3nt: TGTGCCTGGAGTGTGGGCCTTAGGCCAGATAATTCACCCCTCCACTTT; CDR3aa: CAWSVGLRPDNSPLHF
v_gene: TRBV4-2; j_gene: TRBJ2-3; d_gene: TRBD2; abundance: .; CDR3nt: TGTGCCAGCAGCCTGGGACGGGGGGGAGCTAGCACAGATACGCAGTATTTT; CDR3aa: CASSLGRGGASTDTQYF
v_gene: TRBV7-7; j_gene: TRBJ2-2; d_gene: .; abundance: .; CDR3nt: TGTGCCAGCAGCTCCAACAGGGTTAACACCGGGGAGCTGTTTTTT; CDR3aa: CASSSNRVNTGELFF
v_gene: TRBV28; j_gene: TRBJ1-5; d_gene: TRBD1; abundance: .; CDR3nt: TGTGCCAGCAGTTTCGGGGACAGCACGAATCAGCCCCAGCATTTT; CDR3aa: CASSFGDSTNQPQHF
v_gene: TRBV14; j_gene: TRBJ2-7; d_gene: .; abundance: .; CDR3nt: TGTGCCAGCAGTCCCACGGGCGGACGAGGGTTCTACGAGCAGTACTTC; CDR3aa: CASSPTGGRGFYEQYF